Below are 25 T cell receptor beta chains sequenced from a single sample in a study of blood T cell repertoires in COVID-19. Profiling relied on immunoSEQ multiplex PCR, and the TCRdb table lists in-frame clones only, not all of them. Of about 200,000 clones listed, around 86% were seen once; the top ten hold roughly 5.7%. Sequenced input: peripheral blood. The origin of the receptors is a man older than 75 with acute or convalescent COVID-19.

The V call is TRBV9, the J call TRBJ2-1; D uncertain. The germline V gene has CDR1 SGDLS and CDR2 YYNGEE. This CDR3 has 14 amino acids. Between the trimmed V and J ends, which lost 0 bases and 3 bases, there was a span of 7 bases. In DNA, the CDR3 is TGTGCCAGCAGCGTAGATGACTTCTACAATGAGCAGTTCTTC. Its translation: CASSVDDFYNEQFF.

This clone occurred once. This rearrangement joins TRBV18 to TRBJ2-1; 9 bases fit TRBD2. The CDR3 is 14 residues long. Germline CDR1 is KGHSH and CDR2 is LQKENI. With V trimmed by 6 bases and J by 5 bases, 5 bases remained unmatched. The CDR3 is CASSAGLANNEQFF. The CDR3 DNA reads as TGTGCCAGCTCGGCGGGACTAGCAAACAATGAGCAGTTCTTC.

The chain recombines TRBV11-3 with TRBJ2-2; D is ambiguous. V was clipped by 0 bases and J by 6 bases, with 5 bases between them. The CDR3 loop spans 13 amino acids. CDR1 is SGHNT and CDR2 is YENEEA in the germline V gene. This chain's CDR3 is CASSLESAGELFF. CDR3 sequence (DNA): TGTGCCAGCAGCTTAGAGAGCGCCGGGGAGCTGTTTTTT.

For the CDR3, the DNA is TGTGCCAGCAGGAACAGGGTCGATGGCTACACCTTC. It is translated as CASRNRVDGYTF. This chain joins TRBV12-3 or TRBV12-4 and TRBJ1-2; TRBD1 is a possible D gene (6 bases). The CDR3 extends over 12 amino acids. V was clipped by 6 bases and J by 6 bases, with 11 bases between them.

The chain employs TRBV6-5 and TRBJ2-3; possible D gene TRBD1, 7 bases. The V gene's germline CDR1 is MNHEY and CDR2 SVGAGI. V gave up 6 bases and J gave up 0 bases, with 16 bases separating them. The CDR3 consists of 16 residues. The CDR3 here is CASRYRGLLSTDTQYF. In DNA, the CDR3 is TGTGCCAGCAGGTACAGGGGACTCCTTAGCACAGATACGCAGTATTTT.

This clone was recorded a few times. The rearrangement links TRBV18 to TRBJ1-4; 7 positions agree with TRBD1. The V segment lost 3 bases and the J segment 0 bases; nucleotides outside the gene matches: 4. This CDR3 has 16 amino acids. Germline values: CDR1 KGHSH, CDR2 LQKENI. CDR3 in amino acids: CASSPGQRPTNEKLFF. CDR3 bases: TGTGCCAGCTCACCGGGACAGAGACCAACTAATGAAAAACTGTTTTTT.

The chain has TRBV29-1 and TRBJ1-3; no reliable D call. Trimming pared 5 bases from V and 0 bases from J, leaving 11 bases between. Germline V gene sequence: CDR1 SQVTM, CDR2 ANQGSEA. The CDR3 is 14 amino acids. DNA of the CDR3: TGCAGCGTTTCCTCCGGGTCCTCTGGAAACACCATATATTTT. It translates to CSVSSGSSGNTIYF. Full variable domain (missing parts from reference TRBV29-1 and TRBJ1-3): SAVISQKPSRDICQRGTSLTIQCQVDSQVTMMFWYRQQPGQSLTLIATANQGSEATYESGFVIDKFPISRPNLTFSTLTVSNMSPEDSSIYLCSVSSGSSGNTIYFGEGSWLTVV.

V and J are TRBV11-2 and TRBJ2-2, with TRBD1 identical over 7 bases. The CDR3 has 13 amino acids. Germline assignment: CDR1 SGHAT and CDR2 FQNNGV. The ends lost 7 bases at V and 6 bases at J; junction bases unmatched: 5. CDR3 region: CASTLTGAGELFF. CDR3 nucleotides: TGTGCCAGCACCCTAACAGGGGCCGGGGAGCTGTTTTTT.

This chain uses TRBV4-3 with TRBJ1-3, with 7 bases lining up with TRBD1. Looked up from germline, CDR1 is LGHNA and CDR2 is YSLEER. With V trimmed by 4 bases and J by 2 bases, 11 bases remained unmatched. CDR3 length: 17 amino acids. Here the CDR3 reads CASSPIFGQATGNTIYF. CDR3 nucleotide sequence: TGCGCCAGCAGCCCCATATTCGGACAGGCGACTGGAAACACCATATATTTT.

The gene calls are TRBV10-3 and TRBJ2-3; the match to TRBD2 covers 8 bases. The CDR3 runs 16 residues. Germline assignment: CDR1 ENHRY and CDR2 SYGVKD. J lost 2 bases, V lost 3 bases, and 7 bases had no gene match. In DNA form, the CDR3 reads TGTGCCATCAGTGATGGGACTAGTGGGACCACAGATACGCAGTATTTT. Its protein is CAISDGTSGTTDTQYF.

In its sample, this clone was seen once. The chain is built from TRBV7-8 and TRBJ1-1, with D tentatively TRBD1 (6 bases). Germline CDR1 is SGHVS and CDR2 is FQNEAQ. The CDR3 covers 15 residues. The germline V and J ends were trimmed by 1 base and 1 base, with 10 bases remaining between them. CDR3 in amino acids: CASSLVDSSNTEAFF. The CDR3 DNA reads TGTGCCAGCAGCTTAGTGGACAGCTCGAACACTGAAGCTTTCTTT.

The V gene is TRBV11-3, the J gene TRBJ1-2; 7 nucleotides align to TRBD1. CDR3 size: 17 residues. From germline, CDR1 is SGHNT and CDR2 YENEEA. J gave up 1 base and V 5 bases, and 13 bases lay outside the gene matches. CDR3 in amino acids: CASSLNDWDSYNYGYTF. The CDR3 region has the DNA TGTGCCAGCAGCCTAAATGACTGGGACAGCTATAACTATGGCTACACCTTC.

The V gene is TRBV6-5, the J gene TRBJ1-2; D is uncertain. Trimming took 7 bases from V and 4 from J, leaving 16 bases between them. Germline V lookup: CDR1 MNHEY, CDR2 SVGAGI. This CDR3 region has 14 residues. The CDR3 region is CASMGQSPVYGYTF. CDR3 nucleotides: TGTGCCAGCATGGGCCAATCGCCCGTCTATGGCTACACCTTC.

This chain connects TRBV24-1 to TRBJ1-5; D remains ambiguous. CDR1 and CDR2 (germline): KGHDR, SFDVKD. Trimming shortened V by 4 bases and J by 0 bases, and 6 bases separated the two germline ends. The CDR3 consists of 14 residues. Written as DNA, the CDR3 is TGTGCCACCAGTGAGAGGGATAGCAATCAGCCCCAGCATTTT. Protein: CATSERDSNQPQHF.

The chain employs TRBV5-1 and TRBJ2-2; D remains ambiguous. Germline CDR1 is SGHRS and CDR2 is YFSETQ. The CDR3 spans 14 residues. Trimming stripped 0 bases from V and 5 bases from J, with 8 bases between. The CDR3 sequence is CASSLGLQTGELFF. DNA for the CDR3: TGCGCCAGCAGCTTGGGCTTACAAACCGGGGAGCTGTTTTTT.

In this sample, this clone turned up a few times. The CDR3 protein is CASRTGGMGTGELFF. CDR3 in DNA: TGTGCCAGCAGGACAGGGGGAATGGGTACCGGGGAGCTGTTTTTT. The chain employs TRBV28 and TRBJ2-2; 9 bases are shared with TRBD1. The CDR3 sequence is 15 residues long. The junction had 7 bases not matched to a gene; V was cut back by 6 bases and J by 5 bases. Per the germline V gene, CDR1 is MDHEN and CDR2 is SYDVKM.

V is TRBV30 and J is TRBJ1-4; a possible D gene is TRBD1 (5 bases). V shed 2 bases and J shed 4 bases, with 11 bases lying between them. Germline V gives CDR1 GTSNPN, CDR2 SVGIG (reference sequence). This CDR3 region has 14 residues. DNA of the CDR3: TGTGCCTGGAGTAGAGACAGCAGTAATGAAAAACTGTTTTTT. Its translation is CAWSRDSSNEKLFF.

The chain recombines TRBV21-1 with TRBJ2-1; TRBD2 is taken as the D call from the table, unchecked against the DNA. TRBV21-1 is flagged as a pseudogene. CDR3 length equals 14 residues. The DNA for the CDR3 is TGTGCCCGTCGGACTAGCGGGAGTATGAATGAGCAGTTCTTC. Translation gives CARRTSGSMNEQFF.

The genes are TRBV28 and TRBJ2-2; the match to TRBD2 covers 8 bases. V was pared by 3 bases and J by 6 bases, with 3 bases of the junction left unmatched. Looked up from germline, CDR1 is MDHEN and CDR2 is SYDVKM. This CDR3 is 14 amino acids long. The CDR3 here is CASSFGGGPGELFF. CDR3 nucleotide sequence: TGTGCCAGCAGTTTCGGCGGGGGGCCCGGGGAGCTGTTTTTT.

Only one count was recorded for this clone. The gene calls are TRBV18 and TRBJ2-7, with D perhaps matching TRBD2 (6 bases). Germline V gene lookup returns CDR1 KGHSH and CDR2 LQKENI. V was pared by 4 bases and J by 5 bases, with 12 bases between. This CDR3 has 13 amino acids. The CDR3 spells CASSLQAGNEQYV. Here the CDR3 DNA reads TGTGCCAGCTCACTCCAGGCGGGAAACGAGCAGTACGTC.

This chain joins TRBV19 and TRBJ2-2; 7 bases fit TRBD2. Trimming removed 3 bases from V and 0 bases from J; junction bases left unmatched: 4. Germline V lookup: CDR1 LNHDA, CDR2 SQIVND (reference sequence). This CDR3 comprises 16 residues. CDR3 in amino acids: CASSMSGLPNTGELFF. Written as DNA, the CDR3 is TGTGCCAGTAGTATGTCGGGACTACCGAACACCGGGGAGCTGTTTTTT.

The V gene is TRBV28, the J gene TRBJ1-4; 7 bases are shared with TRBD1. This CDR3 has 13 amino acids. Germline trimming cut 11 bases from V and 7 bases from J; bases unmatched to any gene: 10. Looked up from germline, CDR1 is MDHEN and CDR2 is SYDVKM. In DNA, the CDR3 is TGTGCCGGAGGATTAGGGGGCGGTGAAAAACTGTTTTTT. This gives the protein CAGGLGGGEKLFF.

The chain joins TRBV18 to TRBJ2-7; D remains ambiguous. Germline V gene data show CDR1 as KGHSH and CDR2 as LQKENI. V was clipped by 3 bases and J by 0 bases, with 15 bases between them. The CDR3 sequence is 16 residues long. The CDR3 spells CASSPRAAADSYEQYV. In DNA, the CDR3 is TGTGCCAGCTCACCGCGCGCCGCGGCGGACTCCTACGAGCAGTACGTC.

The chain combines TRBV19 with TRBJ1-2; D uncertain. Germline CDR1 reads LNHDA; CDR2 reads SQIVND (reference sequence). V lost 6 bases to trimming and J lost 5 bases, with 16 bases between them. The CDR3 totals 14 residues. The chain's CDR3 is CASRAPARPYGYTF. The DNA for the CDR3 is TGTGCCAGTAGGGCCCCGGCCAGGCCATATGGCTACACCTTC.

This chain joins TRBV6-5 and TRBJ1-2; 8 nucleotides align to TRBD1. V dropped 6 bases and J dropped 3; count of bases not matched to a gene: 3. The CDR3 length is 13 residues. The germline V gene has CDR1 MNHEY and CDR2 SVGAGI. In nucleotides, the CDR3 is TGTGCCAGCAGCATGGACAGGGACTATGGCTACACCTTC. Translating it yields CASSMDRDYGYTF.